One and the same sample provided the 3 T cell receptor beta chains below, sequenced in a study of radiation and T cells in renal cell carcinoma (dated by TCRdb to 2020 to 2021). Libraries came from the immunoSEQ multiplex PCR assay. TCRdb re-hosts the immuneACCESS table, in-frame sequences only. Its copies lack some clones; in the studies checked, an unresolved V gene accounts for under half of them, and the cause for the rest is not known. This sample lists 100,000 to 150,000 clones; 70% to 90% were detected once. The ten largest clones add up to 5.8% of the sample. The sample's time point label is to be understood as: blood 2 weeks post-SBRT. According to the study, the label for this sample's treatment or condition signals: 15 Gy SBRT to primary tumor, nephrectomy 4 weeks later. The sequenced sample was blood, obtained from a patient whose treatment included radiotherapy and nephrectomy. The receptors were sampled from a woman between 70 and 85 years old with renal cell carcinoma.

The chain couples TRBV18 to TRBJ1-1, with 8 nucleotides matching TRBD1. The germline V gene encodes CDR1 KGHSH and CDR2 LQKENI. Trimming took 3 bases from V and 3 from J; bases not matched to a gene: 3. The CDR3 covers 14 residues. In nucleotides, the CDR3 is TGTGCCAGCTCACCCCTGACAGGGGACACTGAAGCTTTCTTT. Translating it yields CASSPLTGDTEAFF.

This clone was recorded once. The chain links TRBV7-2 to TRBJ2-3; 12 nucleotides agree with TRBD2. The CDR3 is made up of 17 amino acids. Germline CDR1 and CDR2: SGHTA and FQGNSA. V lost 3 bases, J lost 2 bases, and 6 bases stayed unmatched. The chain's CDR3 is CASSFYRTSGATDTQYF. Written as DNA, the CDR3 is TGTGCCAGCAGCTTCTACAGGACTAGCGGGGCCACAGATACGCAGTATTTT.

The V and J genes are TRBV9 and TRBJ2-2, with TRBD2 identical over 10 bases. The CDR3 extends over 16 amino acids. Germline V gives CDR1 SGDLS, CDR2 YYNGEE. Trimming removed 0 bases from V and 7 bases from J; junction bases left unmatched: 6. In DNA, the CDR3 is TGTGCCAGCAGCGTAGGAGCGGGGGGGCCCAGCGGGGAGCTGTTTTTT. Residues: CASSVGAGGPSGELFF. Looking up the rest from reference TRBV9 and TRBJ2-2 gives the full variable domain: DSGVTQTPKHLITATGQRVTLRCSPRSGDLSVYWYQQSLDQGLQFLIQYYNGEERAKGNILERFSAQQFPDLHSELNLSSLELGDSALYFCASSVGAGGPSGELFFGEGSRLTVL.